This passage covers 23 T cell receptor beta chains from one sample sequenced in a study of T cell responses to AZD1222 COVID-19 vaccine. Using immunoSEQ multiplex PCR, the repertoire was profiled, and TCRdb retains in-frame clones only, with some absent. The sample consists of roughly 110,000 clones, about 85% of them appearing once. Sequencing used peripheral blood, obtained on day 0 of AZD1222 vaccination. All receptors derive from an adult in good health.

This chain joins TRBV7-3 and TRBJ2-3; 8 bases align to TRBD1. J lost 3 bases, V lost 2 bases, and 7 bases had no gene match. CDR3 size: 16 residues. Germline CDR1 is SGHTA and CDR2 is FQGTGA. The CDR3 here is CASSLGTGFGTDTQYF. CDR3 in DNA: TGTGCCAGCAGCTTAGGGACAGGATTTGGAACAGATACGCAGTATTTT.

The V and J genes are TRBV25-1 and TRBJ1-1; 12 bases are shared with TRBD1. V lost 6 bases and J lost 4; bases outside the gene matches: 3. This CDR3 spans 14 amino acids. Germline loops: CDR1 MGHDK, CDR2 SYGVNS. CDR3 nucleotides: TGTGCCAGCAGAGGGACAGGGGGCTTCACTGAAGCTTTCTTT. This encodes CASRGTGGFTEAFF.

Notes on this clone: Additional DNA sequences in this sample encode the identical CDR3. The chain recombines TRBV24-1 with TRBJ2-2; D gene unclear. V lost 6 bases, J lost 2 bases, and 6 bases lay in between. The germline V gene has CDR1 KGHDR and CDR2 SFDVKD. The CDR3 sequence is 13 residues long. The CDR3 loop is CATSPQNTGELFF. Here the CDR3 DNA reads TGTGCCACCAGTCCACAAAACACCGGGGAGCTGTTTTTT.

The gene calls are TRBV15 and TRBJ2-1; TRBD2 might be the D (5 bases). Germline V lookup: CDR1 LNHNV, CDR2 YYDKDF (reference sequence). This CDR3 region has 15 residues. V gave up 6 bases and J gave up 4 bases, with 16 bases separating them. The chain's CDR3 is CATSRRTREYNEQFF. The CDR3 DNA is TGTGCCACCAGTAGACGTACTAGAGAATACAATGAGCAGTTCTTC. The full variable domain, with the rest looked up from reference TRBV15 and TRBJ2-1, is DAMVIQNPRYQVTQFGKPVTLSCSQTLNHNVMYWYQQKSSQAPKLLFHYYDKDFNNEADTPDNFQSRRPNTSFCFLDIRSPGLGDTAMYLCATSRRTREYNEQFFGPGTRLTVL.

The chain has TRBV6-5 and TRBJ1-2; no reliable D call. Trimming removed 8 bases at V and 8 bases at J, with 18 bases between. The CDR3 contains 13 residues. Germline loops: CDR1 MNHEY, CDR2 SVGAGI. The CDR3 sequence: CASRPGSPGGYTF. The CDR3 DNA reads TGTGCCAGCCGACCCGGGAGTCCGGGAGGCTACACCTTC.

Details on this clone: The sample carries other DNA sequences with the same CDR3. The chain recombines TRBV18 with TRBJ1-2, with 7 bases fitting TRBD1. CDR1 KGHSH and CDR2 LQKENI come from the germline V gene. Unmatched junction bases numbered 5, after V lost 2 bases and J lost 5 bases. This CDR3 is built from 14 residues. For the CDR3, the DNA is TGTGCCAGCTCACCATCTGGGACAGAGTATGGCTACACCTTC. Translation: CASSPSGTEYGYTF.

The chain combines TRBV5-1 with TRBJ1-4, with D tentatively TRBD1 (6 bases). Trimming left V 9 bases short and J 8 bases short, with 20 bases between. CDR1 is SGHRS and CDR2 is YFSETQ in the germline V gene. CDR3 length equals 14 residues. CDR3: CATLLAAGEEKLFF. Here the CDR3 DNA reads TGCGCCACCCTGCTTGCGGCAGGGGAGGAAAAACTGTTTTTT.

The chain is built from TRBV27 and TRBJ1-2; perhaps TRBD1 as D (6 bases). This CDR3 has 13 residues. The V end lost 3 bases, the J end lost 4 bases, and 9 bases lay between the germline ends. Per germline, CDR1 MNHEY and CDR2 SMNVEV (reference sequence). The CDR3 coding sequence is TGTGCCAGCAGTTTGGCCAGGGGCTATGGCTACACCTTC. It yields the protein CASSLARGYGYTF.

V is TRBV5-6 and J is TRBJ1-1, with no clear D. Trimming removed 3 bases from V and 6 bases from J, with 21 bases in between. This CDR3 contains 16 residues. Germline CDR1 reads SGHDT; CDR2 reads YYEEEE. The CDR3 here is CASSYLRVTLRAEAFF. CDR3 sequence (DNA): TGTGCCAGCAGCTACTTAAGAGTGACACTTAGGGCTGAAGCTTTCTTT. The variable domain in full, with the rest retrieved from reference TRBV5-6 and TRBJ1-1, is DAGVTQSPTHLIKTRGQQVTLRCSPKSGHDTVSWYQQALGQGPQFIFQYYEEEERQRGNFPDRFSGHQFPNYSSELNVNALLLGDSALYLCASSYLRVTLRAEAFFGQGTRLTVV.

This chain uses TRBV7-9 with TRBJ2-7; 8 bases line up with TRBD1. J lost 7 bases, V lost 5 bases, and 10 bases had no gene match. The CDR3 is made up of 14 amino acids. The germline gives CDR1 SEHNR, CDR2 FQNEAQ (reference sequence). The CDR3: CASSGEDRAWEQYF. For the CDR3, the DNA is TGTGCCAGCAGCGGGGAGGACAGGGCCTGGGAGCAGTACTTC.

In its sample, this clone was seen a few times. The chain uses TRBV4-3 and TRBJ2-3; 7 bases agree with TRBD1. The CDR3 contains 17 residues. Looked up from germline, CDR1 is LGHNA and CDR2 is YSLEER. The J segment lost 2 bases and the V segment lost 0 bases, leaving 8 bases of the junction unmatched. The CDR3: CASSQDVSRGNTDTQYF. Written as DNA, the CDR3 is TGCGCCAGCAGCCAAGACGTGTCCAGGGGGAACACAGATACGCAGTATTTT.

This rearrangement joins TRBV24-1 to TRBJ2-3, with a tentative D call TRBD2 (5 bases). CDR1 and CDR2 from the germline V gene are KGHDR and SFDVKD. V lost 5 bases to trimming and J lost 4 bases, with 12 bases between them. The CDR3 consists of 14 residues. The CDR3 here is CATSGGEAPDTQYF. CDR3 nucleotide sequence: TGTGCCACCAGTGGGGGAGAGGCCCCAGATACGCAGTATTTT.

The CDR3 nucleotides are TGTGCCAGCAGTCTCACCCCTACTAGCGGGAGTCGGGGTGAGCAGTTCTTC. It encodes CASSLTPTSGSRGEQFF. The genes are TRBV6-6 and TRBJ2-1; 11 bases fit TRBD2. After removal of 5 bases from V and 9 bases from J, the junction contained 15 bases not matched to a gene. This CDR3 contains 17 residues. CDR1 and CDR2 (germline): MNHNY, SVGAGI (reference sequence).

In DNA form, the CDR3 reads TGCGCCAGCAGCTTGGGGTTTGGGGATACGCAGTATTTT. Its protein is CASSLGFGDTQYF. This chain links TRBV5-1 with TRBJ2-3; D ambiguous. Looked up from germline, CDR1 is SGHRS and CDR2 is YFSETQ. The V end lost 0 bases, the J end lost 6 bases, and 8 bases lay between the germline ends. The CDR3 sequence is 13 residues long.

The chain couples TRBV3-1 (or the pseudogene TRBV3-2) to TRBJ2-5, with D uncertain. With 0 bases removed from V and 1 base from J, the gap between germline ends came to 6 bases. Germline CDR1 LGHDT, CDR2 YNNKEL (reference sequence). CDR3 size: 14 residues. The CDR3 loop reads CASSQDRTQETQYF. The DNA of the CDR3 is TGTGCCAGCAGCCAAGATAGAACCCAAGAGACCCAGTACTTC.

The chain links TRBV9 to TRBJ2-1; 10 bases are shared with TRBD2. Germline-derived CDR1 and CDR2 are SGDLS and YYNGEE. V shed 3 bases, J shed 8 bases, and the junction held 11 bases outside the gene matches. There are 16 residues in the CDR3. The CDR3 is CASSDVLAGSNHEQFF. CDR3 sequence (DNA): TGTGCCAGCAGCGATGTACTAGCGGGAAGCAACCATGAGCAGTTCTTC. Full variable domain (missing parts from reference TRBV9 and TRBJ2-1): DSGVTQTPKHLITATGQRVTLRCSPRSGDLSVYWYQQSLDQGLQFLIQYYNGEERAKGNILERFSAQQFPDLHSELNLSSLELGDSALYFCASSDVLAGSNHEQFFGPGTRLTVL.

CDR3 DNA: TGTGCCAGCAGCTTCCCGGGACAATTATCGGAAGCTTTCTTT. This encodes CASSFPGQLSEAFF. The chain couples TRBV5-4 to TRBJ1-1; TRBD1 might be the D (6 bases). The CDR3 covers 14 residues. The V end was cut by 2 bases, the J end by 8 bases, with 16 bases between. Germline CDR1 and CDR2: SGHNT and YYREEE (reference sequence).

The chain is built from TRBV3-1 (or the pseudogene TRBV3-2) and TRBJ2-3; the match to TRBD2 covers 7 bases. Germline-derived CDR1 and CDR2 are LGHDT and YNNKEL (reference sequence). The CDR3 consists of 17 residues. The J segment lost 0 bases and the V segment lost 3 bases, leaving 9 bases of the junction unmatched. DNA of the CDR3: TGTGCCAGCAGCCACCAACAAAGCGGGGTTAGCACAGATACGCAGTATTTT. Residues: CASSHQQSGVSTDTQYF.

This chain connects TRBV5-1 to TRBJ1-5, with 7 nucleotides matching TRBD1. The germline gives CDR1 SGHRS, CDR2 YFSETQ. V shed 3 bases, J shed 3 bases, and the junction held 6 bases outside the gene matches. The CDR3 runs 15 residues. The CDR3 is CASSSGTADNQPQHF. The CDR3 DNA sequence: TGCGCCAGCAGCTCCGGGACAGCAGACAATCAGCCCCAGCATTTT. Variable domain in full (rest from reference TRBV5-1 and TRBJ1-5): KAGVTQTPRYLIKTRGQQVTLSCSPISGHRSVSWYQQTPGQGLQFLFEYFSETQRNKGNFPGRFSGRQFSNSRSEMNVSTLELGDSALYLCASSSGTADNQPQHFGDGTRLSIL.

The rearrangement links TRBV6-6 to TRBJ1-4; 7 nucleotides line up with TRBD1. The CDR3 loop spans 16 amino acids. The germline gives CDR1 MNHNY, CDR2 SVGAGI (reference sequence). Unmatched junction bases numbered 7, after V lost 2 bases and J lost 4 bases. CDR3 bases: TGTGCCAGCAGTTACCCTCCGGGACAGATTAATGAAAAACTGTTTTTT. Its protein product is CASSYPPGQINEKLFF.

In regard to this clone: Within the sample, other DNA sequences also encode this same CDR3. This sequence joins TRBV4-1 and TRBJ1-5; D is uncertain. V lost 0 bases and J lost 6, with 9 bases in between. Germline CDR1 reads MGHRA; CDR2 reads YSYEKL. The CDR3 sequence is 14 residues long. CDR3: CASSQERVGQPQHF. The CDR3 DNA is TGCGCCAGCAGCCAAGAGCGGGTAGGTCAGCCCCAGCATTTT.

The J gene is TRBJ1-4, the V gene TRBV11-2; TRBD1 agrees at 8 bases. The CDR3 length is 14 residues. J was trimmed by 8 bases and V by 5 bases; bases with no gene match: 7. Germline V gene lookup returns CDR1 SGHAT and CDR2 FQNNGV. CDR3 bases: TGTGCCAGCAGCACCGGACAGGGTCGGGAAAAACTGTTTTTT. It translates to CASSTGQGREKLFF. Full variable domain (missing parts from reference TRBV11-2 and TRBJ1-4): EAGVAQSPRYKIIEKRQSVAFWCNPISGHATLYWYQQILGQGPKLLIQFQNNGVVDDSQLPKDRFSAERLKGVDSTLKIQPAKLEDSAVYLCASSTGQGREKLFFGSGTQLSVL.

The chain is built from TRBV7-7 and TRBJ2-3; D may be TRBD1 (6 bases). From germline, CDR1 is SSHAT and CDR2 FNYEAQ (reference sequence). V was clipped by 5 bases and J by 4 bases, with 19 bases between them. There are 16 residues in the CDR3. CDR3 nucleotide sequence: TGTGCCAGCAGCCCCCGCCTAGCTCCAGGGGCAGATACGCAGTATTTT. Protein sequence: CASSPRLAPGADTQYF.